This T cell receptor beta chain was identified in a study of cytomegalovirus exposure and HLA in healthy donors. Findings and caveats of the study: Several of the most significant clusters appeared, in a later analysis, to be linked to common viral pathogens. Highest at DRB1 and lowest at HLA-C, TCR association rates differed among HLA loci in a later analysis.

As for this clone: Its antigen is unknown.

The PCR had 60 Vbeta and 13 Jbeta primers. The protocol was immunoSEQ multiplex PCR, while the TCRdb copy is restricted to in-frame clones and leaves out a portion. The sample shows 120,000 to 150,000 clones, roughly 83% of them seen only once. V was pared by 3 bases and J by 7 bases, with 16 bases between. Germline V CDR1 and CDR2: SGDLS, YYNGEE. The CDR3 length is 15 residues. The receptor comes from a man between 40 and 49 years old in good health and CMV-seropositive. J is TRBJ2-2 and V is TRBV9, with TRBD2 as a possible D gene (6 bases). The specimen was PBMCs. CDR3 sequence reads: CASSDRAGFSGELFF. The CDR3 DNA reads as TGTGCCAGCAGCGATCGGGCGGGGTTTAGCGGGGAGCTGTTTTTT.